Reported below is one T cell receptor (beta chain). Antigen specificity is unknown. The sample belongs to a study of T cell repertoires in ileal Crohn's disease. In the study overall: Approximately 35% were active smokers at surgery; median disease duration was roughly 7.9 years. General study points: Active smokers at surgery had more clonal expansions than non-smokers. Every patient over 26.8% clonality showed endoscopic recurrence.

CDR1 is SGHRS, CDR2 YFSETQ, per germline. The CDR3 sequence is 13 residues long. With 4 bases removed from V and 4 bases from J, the gap between germline ends came to 11 bases. TCRdb's table, derived via immunoSEQ multiplex PCR, lists solely in-frame clones and lacks some. The sample includes around 33,000 clones, around 77% of them seen just once. This chain connects TRBV5-1 to TRBJ2-5, with D unresolved. This clonotype was obtained from an adult with Crohn's disease. The sample consisted of ileal tissue. CDR3 sequence (DNA): TGCGCCAGCAGCGACTCCATGTCAGAGACCCAGTACTTC. This gives the protein CASSDSMSETQYF.